What follows are 10 T cell receptor beta chains derived from one specimen sequenced in a study of regulatory and conventional T cells in RAG deficiency. TCRdb's table, derived via immunoSEQ multiplex PCR, lists solely in-frame clones and lacks some. Among tens of thousands of clones listed, 85% to 95% were seen once. Blood CD4+ CD25-low CD127-high conventional T cells supplied the genomic DNA template. This same sample was also taken into another study, of regulatory T cells. That paper states: The primer mix had 52 TRBV and 13 TRBJ primers.

The sequenced material came from CD4+ T cells sorted from blood. Every receptor here comes from a human donor in good health.

The chain carries TRBV6-5 and TRBJ2-7; tentatively, D is TRBD1 (6 bases). Germline CDR1 reads MNHEY; CDR2 reads SVGAGI. CDR3 length equals 15 residues. V lost 2 bases, J lost 0 bases, and 11 bases lay in between. The CDR3, as DNA: TGTGCCAGCAGTTACGACCGGGACAACTCCTACGAGCAGTACTTC. This codes for CASSYDRDNSYEQYF.

J is TRBJ2-7 and V is TRBV7-2; D is uncertain. The V end lost 4 bases, the J end lost 4 bases, and 8 bases lay between the germline ends. The CDR3 runs 12 residues. The germline gives CDR1 SGHTA, CDR2 FQGNSA. CDR3 coding DNA: TGTGCCAGCAGCTCGGACCAATACGAGCAGTACTTC. Its protein is CASSSDQYEQYF.

This clone came up once. Written as DNA, the CDR3 is TGTGCCAGCAGTGCAGGGTTTGGTGAGCAGTTCTTC. Amino acids: CASSAGFGEQFF. V usage is TRBV6-4 and J usage is TRBJ2-1, with a weak D call TRBD1 (5 bases). V was clipped by 4 bases and J by 9 bases, with 10 bases between them. Germline V gene lookup returns CDR1 MRHNA and CDR2 SNTAGT. The CDR3 loop spans 12 amino acids.

The chain has TRBV5-4 and TRBJ1-6; a possible D gene is TRBD1 (5 bases). V lost 4 bases, J lost 6 bases, and 14 bases lay in between. The length of the CDR3 is 15 residues. The germline V gene encodes CDR1 SGHNT and CDR2 YYREEE (reference sequence). The CDR3, as DNA: TGTGCCAGCAGCCGGGAGACCGGGACTAATTCACCCCTCCACTTT. Translated: CASSRETGTNSPLHF.

This clone was picked up one time. The chain joins TRBV19 to TRBJ2-7; D uncertain. V shed 5 bases and J shed 5 bases, with 13 bases lying between them. Germline-derived CDR1 and CDR2 are LNHDA and SQIVND (reference sequence). The CDR3 spans 13 residues. CDR3 coding DNA: TGTGCCAGTAGTGTTAGTCGCCAGAACGAGCAGTACTTC. Encoded protein: CASSVSRQNEQYF. Drawing the rest from reference TRBV19 and TRBJ2-7, the complete variable domain is DGGITQSPKYLFRKEGQNVTLSCEQNLNHDAMYWYRQDPGQGLRLIYYSQIVNDFQKGDIAEGYSVSREKKESFPLTVTSAQKNPTAFYLCASSVSRQNEQYFGPGTRLTVT.

The rearrangement uses TRBV29-1 and TRBJ2-1, with 15 bases identical to TRBD2. The CDR3 is made up of 17 amino acids. The germline V gene has CDR1 SQVTM and CDR2 ANQGSEA. V dropped 5 bases and J dropped 5; count of bases not matched to a gene: 10. CDR3 sequence: CSVNPGLAGGPDNEQFF. CDR3 nucleotides: TGCAGCGTTAATCCGGGACTAGCGGGGGGACCTGACAATGAGCAGTTCTTC.

This sequence joins TRBV21-1 and TRBJ2-7; the table's D call TRBD2 went unverified against the DNA. TRBV21-1 is recorded as a pseudogene. This CDR3 is built from 16 residues. The CDR3 spells CASSKGLAGGPYEQYF. The CDR3 DNA follows: TGTGCCAGCAGCAAGGGCCTAGCGGGAGGGCCGTACGAGCAGTACTTC.

This chain joins TRBV25-1 and TRBJ1-4; the match to TRBD1 covers 7 bases. Germline CDR1 is MGHDK and CDR2 is SYGVNS. V was clipped by 4 bases and J by 7 bases; unmatched bases: 9. CDR3 length: 15 amino acids. CDR3 coding DNA: TGTGCCAGCAGTGGACAGGGTAGGAGGGGTGAAAAACTGTTTTTT. It codes for CASSGQGRRGEKLFF.

The DNA for the CDR3 is TGTGCCAGCAGTATAGAGCGAGGACTAGCGGGAGATTCTAGCACAGATACGCAGTATTTT. This sequence encodes CASSIERGLAGDSSTDTQYF. The rearrangement uses TRBV2 and TRBJ2-3; TRBD2 agrees at 13 bases. The CDR3 spans 20 residues. The V and J ends lost 5 bases and 0 bases, in that order; junction bases with no gene match: 14. Looked up from germline, CDR1 is SNHLY and CDR2 is FYNNEI.

CDR3 in amino acids: CASSLGGTGASQFF. The DNA of the CDR3 is TGTGCCAGCAGCTTAGGAGGGACAGGGGCCTCGCAGTTCTTC. The chain couples TRBV7-9 to TRBJ2-1, with 10 bases lining up with TRBD1. The trim removed 1 base at V and 12 bases at J, leaving 6 bases unmatched. The CDR3 covers 14 residues. Looked up from germline, CDR1 is SEHNR and CDR2 is FQNEAQ (reference sequence).